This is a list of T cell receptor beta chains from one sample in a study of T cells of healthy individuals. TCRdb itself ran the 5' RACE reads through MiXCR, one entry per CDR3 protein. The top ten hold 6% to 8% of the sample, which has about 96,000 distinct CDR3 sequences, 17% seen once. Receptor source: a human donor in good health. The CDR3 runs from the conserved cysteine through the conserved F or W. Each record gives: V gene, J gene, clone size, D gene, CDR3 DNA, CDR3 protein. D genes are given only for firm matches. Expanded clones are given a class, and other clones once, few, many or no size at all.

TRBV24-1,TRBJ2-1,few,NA,TGTGCCACCAGTGATTTGACTAGCTACAATGAGCAGTTCTTC,CATSDLTSYNEQFF
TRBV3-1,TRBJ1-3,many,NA,TGTGCCAGCAGCCAATTCTCTGGAAACACCATATATTTT,CASSQFSGNTIYF
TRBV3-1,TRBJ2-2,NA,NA,TGTGCCAGCAGAGGGGGCACCGGGGAGCTGTTTTTT,CASRGGTGELFF
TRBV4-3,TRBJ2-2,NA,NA,TGCGCCAGCAGCCAAAGGGGTGGGGCCGGGGAGCTGTTTTTT,CASSQRGGAGELFF
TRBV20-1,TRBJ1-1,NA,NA,TGCAGTGCTGGCCCACCGGGGAACACTGAAGCTTTCTTT,CSAGPPGNTEAFF
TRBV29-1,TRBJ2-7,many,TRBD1,TGCAGCGTTGAAAGATGGACAGGGGAGCAGTACTTC,CSVERWTGEQYF
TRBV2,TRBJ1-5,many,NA,TGTGCCAGCAGTGAATTGGGCTGGCAGCCCCAGCATTTT,CASSELGWQPQHF
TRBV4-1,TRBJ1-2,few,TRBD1,TGCGCCAGCAGCCAGACAGACAGGGGCGGCTATGGCTACACCTTC,CASSQTDRGGYGYTF
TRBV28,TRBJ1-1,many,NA,TGTGCCACCCGCCATGTCCTCCAGGGCACTGAAGCTTTCTTT,CATRHVLQGTEAFF
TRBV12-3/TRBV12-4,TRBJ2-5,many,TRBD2,TGTGCCAGCACCCTCCGGGGGGAACGGGAGACCCAGTACTTC,CASTLRGERETQYF
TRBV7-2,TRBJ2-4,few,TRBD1,TGTGCCAGCAGCGCAGGACAGGGGGGGGATCAGTACTTC,CASSAGQGGDQYF
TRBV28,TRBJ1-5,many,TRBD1,TGTGCCAGCAGTTTACCCAGGGGGTTGGGGATATATAGCAATCAGCCCCAGCATTTT,CASSLPRGLGIYSNQPQHF
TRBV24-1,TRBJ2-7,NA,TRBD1,TGTGCCACCAGCGCAACAGGGGACTACGAGCAGTACTTC,CATSATGDYEQYF
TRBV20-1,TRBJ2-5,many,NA,TGCAGTGCTAGTGGTCCGACCCAGTACTTC,CSASGPTQYF
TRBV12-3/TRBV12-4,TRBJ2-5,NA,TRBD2,TGTGCCAGCAGCAATAAACCGGGACTAGCGGGGGGGCGAGAGACCCAGTACTTC,CASSNKPGLAGGRETQYF
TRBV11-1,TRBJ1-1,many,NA,TGTGCCAGCAGCACCTCGGCATGGGGCACTGAAGCTTTCTTT,CASSTSAWGTEAFF
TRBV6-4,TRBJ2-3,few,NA,TGTGCCAGCAGCGAGGGAAGGGCCACAGATACGCAGTATTTT,CASSEGRATDTQYF
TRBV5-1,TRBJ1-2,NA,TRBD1,TGCGCCAGCAGCTTGGACCCGGACAGGGGATGGAACTATGGCTACACCTTC,CASSLDPDRGWNYGYTF
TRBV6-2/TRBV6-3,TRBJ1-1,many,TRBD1,TGTGCCAGCAGGACGAGGACAGGGGGCGGTGAAGCTTTCTTT,CASRTRTGGGEAFF
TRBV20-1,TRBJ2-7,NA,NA,TGCAGTGCTTCCTTATCCCGTCTGCCCCCATACGAGCAGTACTTC,CSASLSRLPPYEQYF